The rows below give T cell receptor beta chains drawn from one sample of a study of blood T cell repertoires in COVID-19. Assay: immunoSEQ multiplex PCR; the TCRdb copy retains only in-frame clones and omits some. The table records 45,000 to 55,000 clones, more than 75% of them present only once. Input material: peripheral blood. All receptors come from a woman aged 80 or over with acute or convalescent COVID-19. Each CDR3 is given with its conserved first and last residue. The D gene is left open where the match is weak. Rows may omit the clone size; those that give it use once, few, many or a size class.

CASSLGGQTNEQFF,TGCGCCAGCAGCTTGGGGGGACAGACTAATGAGCAGTTCTTC,14,TRBD1,TRBJ2-1,TRBV5-1,.
CASIEGGGELFF,TGCGCCAGCATTGAGGGAGGAGGGGAGCTGTTTTTT,12,.,TRBJ2-2,TRBV23-1,once
CAWSEGGQGLNYGYTF,TGTGCCTGGAGTGAGGGGGGGCAGGGGTTAAACTATGGCTACACCTTC,16,.,TRBJ1-2,TRBV30,once
CASSLGGVSTDTQYF,TGTGCCAGCAGCTTAGGGGGGGTGAGCACAGATACGCAGTATTTT,15,.,TRBJ2-3,TRBV5-4,.
CASSLERSGRFTDTQYF,TGTGCCAGCAGCTTAGAACGTAGCGGGAGGTTCACAGATACGCAGTATTTT,17,TRBD2,TRBJ2-3,TRBV11-2,.
CASSSINRGYTSYNEQFF,TGTGCCAGCAGCTCGATAAACAGGGGTTATACCTCCTACAATGAGCAGTTCTTC,18,TRBD1,TRBJ2-1,TRBV7-3,.
CASSFAPETRTQYF,TGTGCCAGCAGCTTCGCCCCCGAGACTAGGACGCAGTATTTT,14,.,TRBJ2-3,TRBV7-9,.
CASGLASLAATNEKLFF,TGTGCTAGTGGTTTGGCCTCCCTGGCGGCAACTAATGAAAAACTGTTTTTT,17,.,TRBJ1-4,TRBV12-5,.
CASSHPPQGARGNTIYF,TGTGCCAGCAGCCACCCCCCACAGGGGGCTCGTGGAAACACCATATATTTT,17,TRBD1,TRBJ1-3,TRBV3-1/TRBV3-2,.
CASSMRNNQPQHF,TGTGCCAGTAGTATGAGGAACAATCAGCCCCAGCATTTT,13,.,TRBJ1-5,TRBV19,.
CASSLDGGRGQYF,TGCGCCAGCAGCTTGGACGGGGGACGAGGCCAGTACTTC,13,.,TRBJ2-5,TRBV5-1,.
CASSEAGLLAGTYNEQFF,TGTGCCAGCAGTGAAGCGGGGCTGCTAGCGGGTACGTACAATGAGCAGTTCTTC,18,TRBD2,TRBJ2-1,TRBV6-1,.
CASVGTGDVRKLFF,TGTGCCAGTGTGGGGACAGGGGACGTTCGAAAACTGTTTTTT,14,TRBD1,TRBJ1-4,TRBV2,.
CASSLAGGLVIGNEKLFF,TGTGCCAGCAGCTTAGCAGGGGGATTGGTCATTGGGAATGAAAAACTGTTTTTT,18,.,TRBJ1-4,TRBV7-9,.
CASSLAGRVDFYTF,TGTGCCAGCAGCTTGGCCGGCAGGGTGGATTTCTACACCTTC,14,.,TRBJ1-2,TRBV5-4,.
CASSDGIGGYYGYTF,TGCGCCAGCAGCGACGGGATAGGGGGTTACTATGGCTACACCTTC,15,.,TRBJ1-2,TRBV5-1,.
CASSLRRGEQFF,TGTGCCAGCAGCCTGCGGAGAGGGGAGCAGTTCTTC,12,.,TRBJ2-1,TRBV12-3/TRBV12-4,.
CASSGSAREAPDTQYF,TGTGCCAGCAGCGGATCTGCGCGGGAGGCGCCGGATACGCAGTATTTT,16,TRBD2,TRBJ2-3,TRBV9,.
CASSQGAQSPLHF,TGTGCCAGCAGCCAGGGGGCTCAGTCACCCCTCCACTTT,13,.,TRBJ1-6,TRBV3-1/TRBV3-2,.
CASSPRKRESEAFF,TGTGCCAGCAGCCCGAGAAAGAGAGAGAGTGAAGCTTTCTTT,14,.,TRBJ1-1,TRBV3-1/TRBV3-2,.
CASSIFGLADYNEQFF,TGTGCCAGTAGTATTTTTGGACTAGCGGATTACAATGAGCAGTTCTTC,16,TRBD2,TRBJ2-1,TRBV19,.
CASSPRQGNSGANVLTF,TGTGCCAGCTCACCAAGGCAGGGTAACTCTGGGGCCAACGTCCTGACTTTC,17,.,TRBJ2-6,TRBV18,.
CASSLDSGRPIHNEQFF,TGTGCCAGCAGCTTAGATAGCGGGAGGCCCATCCACAATGAGCAGTTCTTC,17,TRBD2,TRBJ2-1,TRBV7-8,.
CASSLGSVNYGYTF,TGCGCCAGCAGCTTGGGGTCAGTGAACTATGGCTACACCTTC,14,.,TRBJ1-2,TRBV5-1,.
CASTAGTSGVDTQYF,TGTGCCAGCACCGCCGGGACTAGCGGCGTAGATACGCAGTATTTT,15,TRBD2,TRBJ2-3,TRBV27,.
CSVENRGRVRGSDYGYTF,TGCAGCGTTGAAAATAGAGGCAGGGTTCGGGGGAGCGACTATGGCTACACCTTC,18,.,TRBJ1-2,TRBV29-1,.
CASSSGQGPSYTQYF,TGTGCCAGCAGCTCGGGACAGGGTCCCTCCTATACGCAGTATTTT,15,TRBD1,TRBJ2-3,TRBV7-8,.
CASSDRGLDYTF,TGTGCCAGTTCCGACAGGGGGCTTGACTACACCTTC,12,TRBD1,TRBJ1-2,TRBV19,.
CASSRAGGYSNQPQHF,TGTGCCAGCAGTCGGGCGGGGGGATATAGCAATCAGCCCCAGCATTTT,16,.,TRBJ1-5,TRBV28,.
CASSPRGLAGERSEQFF,TGTGCCAGCAGCCCCCGAGGACTAGCGGGAGAACGTAGTGAGCAGTTCTTC,17,TRBD2,TRBJ2-1,TRBV13,.
CASSVTGTGSGTEAFF,TGTGCCAGCTCAGTAACCGGGACAGGGTCGGGGACTGAAGCTTTCTTT,16,TRBD1,TRBJ1-1,TRBV18,.
CASLYQPTSGRETQYF,TGTGCCAGCCTTTACCAACCGACTAGCGGGAGGGAGACCCAGTACTTC,16,TRBD2,TRBJ2-5,TRBV2,.
CASRRYEQFF,TGTGCCAGCCGGAGGTATGAGCAGTTCTTC,10,.,TRBJ2-1,TRBV25-1,.
CASSDAGAEAFF,TGTGCCAGCAGTGATGCCGGGGCTGAAGCTTTCTTT,12,.,TRBJ1-1,TRBV2,.
CASRGGGGDYGYTF,TGTGCCAGCAGGGGGGGCGGGGGCGACTATGGCTACACCTTC,14,.,TRBJ1-2,TRBV6-5,.
CASSQGNSGNTIYF,TGTGCCAGCTCGCAGGGAAACTCTGGAAACACCATATATTTT,14,.,TRBJ1-3,TRBV18,.
CASSLSTRVTNEKLFF,TGTGCCAGCAGTTTGAGTACCAGGGTAACTAATGAAAAACTGTTTTTT,16,.,TRBJ1-4,TRBV27,.
CASSQEHRAHTF,TGCGCCAGCAGCCAAGAGCACAGGGCTCACACCTTC,12,.,TRBJ1-2,TRBV4-1,.
CASSLLQGAGGNYGYTF,TGCGCCAGCAGCTTGTTGCAGGGGGCAGGGGGTAACTATGGCTACACCTTC,17,TRBD1,TRBJ1-2,TRBV5-1,.
CASSTDRPRPREVPTPLF,TGTGCCAGTAGTACCGACCGCCCGAGGCCGCGGGAGGTCCCGACTCCGTTATTT,18,TRBD2,TRBJ2-3,TRBV19,.
CASSLQGDQPQHF,TGTGCCAGCAGTTTACAGGGGGATCAGCCCCAGCATTTT,13,TRBD1,TRBJ1-5,TRBV6-5,.
CASSPTGLGNTEAFF,TGTGCCAGCAGCCCGACAGGGCTCGGGAACACTGAAGCTTTCTTT,15,TRBD1,TRBJ1-1,TRBV14,few
CASSEAGGSPYGYTF,TGTGCCAGCAGTGAAGCAGGAGGGAGTCCCTATGGCTACACCTTC,15,.,TRBJ1-2,TRBV6-1,.
CASSRTGALGYTF,TGTGCCAGCAGTCGAACAGGGGCCCTCGGCTACACCTTC,13,TRBD1,TRBJ1-2,TRBV3-1/TRBV3-2,few
CAWSVTRWTDHIATNEKLFF,TGTGCCTGGAGTGTAACCCGTTGGACAGATCACATTGCAACTAATGAAAAACTGTTTTTT,20,.,TRBJ1-4,TRBV30,.
CASSPDRAGTQYF,TGTGCCAGCAGCCCGGACAGGGCTGGGACCCAGTACTTC,13,TRBD1,TRBJ2-5,TRBV11-2,.